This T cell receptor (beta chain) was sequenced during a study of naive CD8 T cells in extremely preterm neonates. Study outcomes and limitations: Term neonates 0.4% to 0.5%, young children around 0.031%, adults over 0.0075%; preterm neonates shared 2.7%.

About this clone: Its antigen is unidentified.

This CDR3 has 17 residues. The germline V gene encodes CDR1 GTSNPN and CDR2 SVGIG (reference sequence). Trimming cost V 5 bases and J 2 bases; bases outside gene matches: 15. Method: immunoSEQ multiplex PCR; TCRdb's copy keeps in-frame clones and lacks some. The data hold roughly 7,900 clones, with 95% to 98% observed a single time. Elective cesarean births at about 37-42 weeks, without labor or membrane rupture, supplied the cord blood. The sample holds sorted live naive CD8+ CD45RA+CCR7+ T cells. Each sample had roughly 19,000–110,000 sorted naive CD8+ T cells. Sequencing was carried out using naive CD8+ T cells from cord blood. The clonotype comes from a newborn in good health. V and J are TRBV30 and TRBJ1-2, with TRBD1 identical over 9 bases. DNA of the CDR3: TGTGCCTGGTGGAACCCGGGACAGGGCTTTCCGAACTATGGCTACACCTTC. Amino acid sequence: CAWWNPGQGFPNYGYTF.